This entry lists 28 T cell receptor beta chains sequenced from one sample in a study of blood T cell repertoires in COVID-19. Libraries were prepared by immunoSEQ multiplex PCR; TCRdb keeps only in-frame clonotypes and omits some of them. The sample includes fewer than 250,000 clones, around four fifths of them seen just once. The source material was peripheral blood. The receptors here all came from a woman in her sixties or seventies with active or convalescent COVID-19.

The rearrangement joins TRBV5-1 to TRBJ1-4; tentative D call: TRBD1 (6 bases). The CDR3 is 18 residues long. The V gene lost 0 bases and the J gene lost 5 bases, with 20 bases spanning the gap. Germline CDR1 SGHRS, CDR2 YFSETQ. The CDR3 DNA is TGCGCCAGCAGCTTGGGCCCAGTGGCAGGGGATTTAAATGAAAAACTGTTTTTT. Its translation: CASSLGPVAGDLNEKLFF.

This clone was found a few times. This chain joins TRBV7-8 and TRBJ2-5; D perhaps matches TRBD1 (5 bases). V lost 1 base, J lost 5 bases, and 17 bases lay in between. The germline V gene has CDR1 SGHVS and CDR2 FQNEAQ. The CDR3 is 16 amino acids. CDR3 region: CASSLGSASSGETQYF. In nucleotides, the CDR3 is TGTGCCAGCAGCTTAGGCTCTGCCTCTTCAGGGGAGACCCAGTACTTC.

CDR3 residues: CASSGEKGSYNEQFF. The CDR3 bases are TGTGCCAGTTCGGGGGAAAAGGGCTCCTACAATGAGCAGTTCTTC. V is TRBV2 and J is TRBJ2-1; tentatively, D is TRBD2 (6 bases). Trimming removed 9 bases from V and 0 bases from J, with 15 bases in between. The CDR3 runs to 15 residues. CDR1 and CDR2 from the germline V gene are SNHLY and FYNNEI. Combining the CDR3 with reference TRBV2 and TRBJ2-1 gives the whole variable domain EPEVTQTPSHQVTQMGQEVILRCVPISNHLYFYWYRQILGQKVEFLVSFYNNEISEKSEIFDDQFSVERPDGSNFTLKIRSTKLEDSAMYFCASSGEKGSYNEQFFGPGTRLTVL.

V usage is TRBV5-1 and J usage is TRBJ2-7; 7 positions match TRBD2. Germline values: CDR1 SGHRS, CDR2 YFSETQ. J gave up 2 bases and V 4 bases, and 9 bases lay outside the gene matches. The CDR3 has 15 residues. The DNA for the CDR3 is TGCGCCAGCAGCCCTGGGGGGGGAATTCCCTACGAGCAGTACTTC. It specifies CASSPGGGIPYEQYF.

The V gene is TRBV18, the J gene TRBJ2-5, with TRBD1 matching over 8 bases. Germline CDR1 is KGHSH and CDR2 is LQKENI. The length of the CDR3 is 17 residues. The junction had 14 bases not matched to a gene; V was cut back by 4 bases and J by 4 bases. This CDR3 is CASSQQFQGAGRETQYF. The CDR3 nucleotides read TGTGCCAGCTCACAACAATTCCAGGGGGCTGGTCGAGAGACCCAGTACTTC.

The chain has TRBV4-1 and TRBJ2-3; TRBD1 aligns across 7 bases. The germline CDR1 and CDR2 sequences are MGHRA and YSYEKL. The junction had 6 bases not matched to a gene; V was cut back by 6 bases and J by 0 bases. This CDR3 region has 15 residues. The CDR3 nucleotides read TGCGCCAGCAGGACGGGACAGCAAAGCACAGATACGCAGTATTTT. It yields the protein CASRTGQQSTDTQYF.

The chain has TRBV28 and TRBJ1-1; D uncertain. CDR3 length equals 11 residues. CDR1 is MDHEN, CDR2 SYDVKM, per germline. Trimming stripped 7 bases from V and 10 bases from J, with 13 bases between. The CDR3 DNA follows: TGTGCCAGCATTGGCCCTCGGAGAGCTTTCTTT. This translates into CASIGPRRAFF. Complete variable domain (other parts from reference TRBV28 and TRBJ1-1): DVKVTQSSRYLVKRTGEKVFLECVQDMDHENMFWYRQDPGLGLRLIYFSYDVKMKEKGDIPEGYSVSREKKERFSLILESASTNQTSMYLCASIGPRRAFFGQGTRLTVV.

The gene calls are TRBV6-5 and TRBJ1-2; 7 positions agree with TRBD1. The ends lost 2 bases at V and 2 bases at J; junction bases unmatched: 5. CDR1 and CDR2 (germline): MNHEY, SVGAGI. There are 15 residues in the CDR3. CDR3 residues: CASSYGGTANYGYTF. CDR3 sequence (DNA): TGTGCCAGCAGTTACGGGGGGACAGCGAACTATGGCTACACCTTC.

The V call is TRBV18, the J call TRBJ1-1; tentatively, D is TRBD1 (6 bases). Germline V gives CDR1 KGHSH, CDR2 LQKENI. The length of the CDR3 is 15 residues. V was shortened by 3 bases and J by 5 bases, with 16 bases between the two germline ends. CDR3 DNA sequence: TGTGCCAGCTCACCTTCAGGGGCCCCGGGAACTGAAGCTTTCTTT. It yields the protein CASSPSGAPGTEAFF.

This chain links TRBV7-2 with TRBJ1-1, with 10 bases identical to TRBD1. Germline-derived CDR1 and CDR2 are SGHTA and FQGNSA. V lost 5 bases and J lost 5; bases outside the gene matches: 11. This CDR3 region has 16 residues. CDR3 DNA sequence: TGTGCCAGCAGCCCTTTCAGGACAGGGGGAAGAACTGAAGCTTTCTTT. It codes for CASSPFRTGGRTEAFF.

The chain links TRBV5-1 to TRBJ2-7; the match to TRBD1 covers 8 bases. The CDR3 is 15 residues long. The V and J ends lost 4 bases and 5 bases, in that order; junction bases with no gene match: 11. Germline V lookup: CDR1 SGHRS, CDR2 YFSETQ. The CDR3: CASSPFGQGRDEQYF. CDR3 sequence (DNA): TGCGCCAGCAGCCCGTTCGGACAGGGTCGCGACGAGCAGTACTTC.

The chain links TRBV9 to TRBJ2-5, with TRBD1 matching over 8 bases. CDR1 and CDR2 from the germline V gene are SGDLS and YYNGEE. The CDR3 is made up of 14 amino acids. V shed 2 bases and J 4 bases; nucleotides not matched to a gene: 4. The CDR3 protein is CASSVAGGAETQYF. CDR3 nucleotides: TGTGCCAGCAGCGTCGCAGGGGGCGCAGAGACCCAGTACTTC.

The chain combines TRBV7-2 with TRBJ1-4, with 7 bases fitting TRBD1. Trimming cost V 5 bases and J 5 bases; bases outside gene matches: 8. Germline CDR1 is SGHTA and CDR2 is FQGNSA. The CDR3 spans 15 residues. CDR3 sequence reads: CASSARGTANEKLFF. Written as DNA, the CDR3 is TGTGCCAGCAGCGCAAGGGGGACAGCGAATGAAAAACTGTTTTTT.

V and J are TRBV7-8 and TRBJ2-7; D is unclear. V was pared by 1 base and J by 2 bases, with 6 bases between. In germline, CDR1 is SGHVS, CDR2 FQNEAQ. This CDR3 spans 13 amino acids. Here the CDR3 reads CASSLDTPYEQYF. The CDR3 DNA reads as TGTGCCAGCAGCTTAGATACTCCCTACGAGCAGTACTTC.

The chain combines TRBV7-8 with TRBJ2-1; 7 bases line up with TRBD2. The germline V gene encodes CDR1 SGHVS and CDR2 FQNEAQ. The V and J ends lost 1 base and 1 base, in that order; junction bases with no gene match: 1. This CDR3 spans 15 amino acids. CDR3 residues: CASSLGGGSYNEQFF. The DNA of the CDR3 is TGTGCCAGCAGCTTAGGGGGGGGTTCCTACAATGAGCAGTTCTTC.

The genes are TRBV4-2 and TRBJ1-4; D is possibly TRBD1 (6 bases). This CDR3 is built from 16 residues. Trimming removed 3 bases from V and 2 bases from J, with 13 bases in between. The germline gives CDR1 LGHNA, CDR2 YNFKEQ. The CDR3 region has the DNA TGTGCCAGCAGCCACATTACAGGGCGGACTAATGAAAAACTGTTTTTT. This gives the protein CASSHITGRTNEKLFF.

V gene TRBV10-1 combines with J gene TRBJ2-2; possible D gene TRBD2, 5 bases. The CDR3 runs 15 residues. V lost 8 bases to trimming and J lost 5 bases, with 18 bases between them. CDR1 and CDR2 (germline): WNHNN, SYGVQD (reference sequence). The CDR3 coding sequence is TGCGCCAGCTCTCCCCCGGGATATCTTACCGGGGAGCTGTTTTTT. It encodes CASSPPGYLTGELFF.

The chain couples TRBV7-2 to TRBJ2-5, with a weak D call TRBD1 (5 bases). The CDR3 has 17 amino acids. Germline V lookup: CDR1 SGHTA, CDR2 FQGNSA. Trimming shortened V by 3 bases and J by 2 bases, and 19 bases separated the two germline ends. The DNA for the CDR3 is TGTGCCAGCAGCTTCGTCTCAGGGCGGCAAAAACAAGAGACCCAGTACTTC. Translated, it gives CASSFVSGRQKQETQYF. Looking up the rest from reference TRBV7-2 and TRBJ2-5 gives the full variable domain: GAGVSQSPSNKVTEKGKDVELRCDPISGHTALYWYRQSLGQGLEFLIYFQGNSAPDKSGLPSDRFSAERTGGSVSTLTIQRTQQEDSAVYLCASSFVSGRQKQETQYFGPGTRLLVL.

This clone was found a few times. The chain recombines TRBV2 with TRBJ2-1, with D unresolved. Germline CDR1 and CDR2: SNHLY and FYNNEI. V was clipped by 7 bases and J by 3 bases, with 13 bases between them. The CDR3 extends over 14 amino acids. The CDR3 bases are TGTGCCAGCACCGAGATCAGGTTCTACAATGAGCAGTTCTTC. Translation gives CASTEIRFYNEQFF.

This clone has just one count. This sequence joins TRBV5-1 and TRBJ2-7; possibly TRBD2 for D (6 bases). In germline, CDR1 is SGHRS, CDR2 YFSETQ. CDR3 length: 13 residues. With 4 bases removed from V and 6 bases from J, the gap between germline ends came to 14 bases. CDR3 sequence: CASSIGTEAEQYF. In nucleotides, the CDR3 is TGCGCCAGCAGCATCGGGACTGAGGCCGAGCAGTACTTC.

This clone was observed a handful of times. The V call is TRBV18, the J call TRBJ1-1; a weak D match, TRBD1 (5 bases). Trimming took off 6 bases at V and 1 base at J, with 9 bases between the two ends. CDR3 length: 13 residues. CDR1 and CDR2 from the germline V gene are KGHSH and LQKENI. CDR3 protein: CASSPGGNTEAFF. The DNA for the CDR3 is TGTGCCAGCTCCCCGGGGGGGAACACTGAAGCTTTCTTT.

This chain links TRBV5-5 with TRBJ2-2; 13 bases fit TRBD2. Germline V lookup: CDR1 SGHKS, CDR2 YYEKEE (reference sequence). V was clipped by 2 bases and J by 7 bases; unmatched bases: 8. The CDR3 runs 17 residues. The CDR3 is CASSFPGLAGASGELFF. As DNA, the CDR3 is TGTGCCAGCAGCTTCCCCGGACTAGCGGGAGCCAGCGGGGAGCTGTTTTTT.

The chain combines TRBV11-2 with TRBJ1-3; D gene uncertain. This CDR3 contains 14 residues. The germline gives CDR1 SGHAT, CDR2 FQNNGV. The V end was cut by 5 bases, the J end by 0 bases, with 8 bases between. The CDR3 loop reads CASSNSFSGNTIYF. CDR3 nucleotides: TGTGCCAGCAGCAACAGCTTCTCTGGAAACACCATATATTTT.

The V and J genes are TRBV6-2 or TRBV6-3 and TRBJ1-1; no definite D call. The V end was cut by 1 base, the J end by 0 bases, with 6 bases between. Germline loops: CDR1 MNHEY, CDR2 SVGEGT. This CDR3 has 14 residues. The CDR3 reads CASSYLEVNTEAFF. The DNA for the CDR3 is TGTGCCAGCAGTTACTTGGAGGTGAACACTGAAGCTTTCTTT.

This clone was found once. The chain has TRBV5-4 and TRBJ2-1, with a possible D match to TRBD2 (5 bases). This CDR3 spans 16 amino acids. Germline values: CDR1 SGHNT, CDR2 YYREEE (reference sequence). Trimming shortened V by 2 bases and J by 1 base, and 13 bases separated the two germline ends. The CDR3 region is CASSFDSAASYNEQFF. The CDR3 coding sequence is TGTGCCAGCAGCTTTGACTCAGCGGCTTCCTACAATGAGCAGTTCTTC. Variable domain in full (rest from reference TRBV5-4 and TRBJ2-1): ETGVTQSPTHLIKTRGQQVTLRCSSQSGHNTVSWYQQALGQGPQFIFQYYREEENGRGNFPPRFSGLQFPNYSSELNVNALELDDSALYLCASSFDSAASYNEQFFGPGTRLTVL.

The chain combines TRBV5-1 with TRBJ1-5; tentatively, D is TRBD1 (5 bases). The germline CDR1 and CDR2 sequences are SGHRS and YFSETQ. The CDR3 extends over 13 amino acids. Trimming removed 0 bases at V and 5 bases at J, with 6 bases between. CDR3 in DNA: TGCGCCAGCAGCTTGGAGGGGCATCAGCCCCAGCATTTT. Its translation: CASSLEGHQPQHF.

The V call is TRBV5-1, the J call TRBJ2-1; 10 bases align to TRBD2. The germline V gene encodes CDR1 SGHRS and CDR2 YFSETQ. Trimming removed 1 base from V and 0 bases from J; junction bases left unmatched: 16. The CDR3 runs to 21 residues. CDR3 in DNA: TGCGCCAGCAGCTTGCCCCGGTATGGGACTAGCGATACTACCTCCTACAATGAGCAGTTCTTC. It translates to CASSLPRYGTSDTTSYNEQFF.

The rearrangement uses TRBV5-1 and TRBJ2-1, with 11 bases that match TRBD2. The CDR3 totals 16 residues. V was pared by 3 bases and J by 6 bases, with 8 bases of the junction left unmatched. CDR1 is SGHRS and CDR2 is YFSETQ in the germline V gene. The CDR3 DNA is TGCGCCAGCAGCTGGGGCCCTAGCGGGGGGTCCAATGAGCAGTTCTTC. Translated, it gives CASSWGPSGGSNEQFF.